This T cell receptor beta chain appears in the sequencing data of a study of blood T cell dynamics during melanoma immunotherapy (TCRdb year 2020). With regard to the full study: Patients had metastatic melanoma and received first-line pembrolizumab or nivolumab plus ipilimumab as standard of care in the United Kingdom. Consecutive patients formed a training cohort, and a further independent group of patients from the same centre was pooled into an external validation set. To find early correlates of response, peripheral T cell receptor repertoires were profiled in metastatic melanoma patients before and after one cycle of checkpoint inhibitor therapy. What the authors observed across the whole study: The relatively small sample size was acknowledged as something that could potentially limit how far the results can be generalized. The study could not determine whether the T cell clones driving repertoire changes were melanoma-specific or reflected general immune activation. Among sorted CD8+ subsets, the highest similarity to cfDNA CDR3 sequences and the highest clonality were observed in TIE cells, which was suggestive of active turnover with convergence on dominant clones.

V is shortened by 0 bases, J by 0 bases, and the region joining them spans 15 bases. Looking up the germline V gene yields CDR1 SGHVS and CDR2 FQNEAQ. Including the terminal cysteine and phenylalanine, the CDR3 comprises 19 residues. CDR3 DNA is the only sequence kept; it has 57 bases, read in frame from the first base. With regard to this clone: What antigen it recognizes has not been identified. Within one base of it there is no much larger clone, and no base qualities were kept.

For each sorted CD8+ T cell subset, the entire amount of extracted DNA was loaded into the assay. Following the manufacturer instructions, the immunoSEQ TCRb Assay kit was used to amplify TCR beta CDR3 sequences from genomic DNA. The KAPA Library Quantification Kit for Illumina platforms was used to quantify the pooled libraries by qPCR. Pooled libraries were clustered at 0.6-1.1 pM and sequenced on an Illumina NextSeq 500. The source study handled its data this way. TCR data were analyzed using immunoSEQ ANALYZER and the R LymphoSeq package. A rearrangement efficiency score was calculated as productive divided by the sum of productive and non-productive CDR3 sequences. Clonality was measured with the Gini coefficient and diversity with the Renyi index at alpha=1, compared pairwise between timepoints within each patient. Clonal relatedness, based on an edit distance of 3, and repertoire similarity, based on the Bhattacharyya coefficient, were both computed in LymphoSeq. Linear discriminant analysis on week-3 changes in clonality and diversity was built with the R MASS and caret packages to classify response. TCRdb stores this immuneACCESS table with in-frame sequences only. Part of the clones is absent; in the studies checked, under half of the shortfall reflects unresolved V genes, and no reason is known for the rest. That table is the source of V, J and clone size, and D and trimming were worked out from the DNA. The sample has approximately 13,000 clones on record, about 93% of them singletons. The ten largest make up less than 0.2% of the sample.

This specimen's time point label, interpreted: week 3, after first cycle of checkpoint inhibitor. Blood was sampled before treatment (T0) and at week 3 (W3), after the first cycle of checkpoint blockade. Except for a couple of patients with rapid clinical progression, response was assessed 12 weeks after the first infusion by RECIST 1.1; disease control meant complete response, partial response or stable disease. Any patient who had received prior systemic cancer treatment, was on concomitant immunosuppressant therapy or had synchronous other active malignancies was excluded. In six patients, three progressing and three with disease control, sorted CD8+ memory and naive T cell subsets were sequenced at T0 and W3. PBMC were isolated from blood with Lymphoprep and SepMate tubes, followed by red cell lysis. QIAamp DNA Blood Mini kits were used to extract DNA from PBMC and from sorted T cell subsets. CD8+ T cell subsets were sorted live on a FACSAria III cytometer and then frozen prior to DNA extraction. Fresh PBMC for flow cytometry were kept at 4 degrees C in PBS containing roughly 2% fetal bovine serum and were analyzed within 25 hours.

This TCR was sampled from a human donor with melanoma. Recombination linked TRBV7-8 to TRBJ2-6; tentative D gene TRBD2, with 8 bases matching. Specimen: effector memory CD8+ T cells from blood, collected from a patient treated with checkpoint blockade. The base sequence is TGTGCCAGCAGCTTAGCTACGACAGGGACTAGCTCTGGGGCCAACGTCCTGACTTTC. This encodes CASSLATTGTSSGANVLTF.